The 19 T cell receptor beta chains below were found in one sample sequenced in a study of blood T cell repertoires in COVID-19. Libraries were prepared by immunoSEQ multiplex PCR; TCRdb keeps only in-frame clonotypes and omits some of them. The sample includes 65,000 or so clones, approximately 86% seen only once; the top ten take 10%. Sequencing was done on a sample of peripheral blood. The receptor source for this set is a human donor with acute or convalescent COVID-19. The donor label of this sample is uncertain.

In DNA, the CDR3 is TGTGCCAGCTCACCACCGACCTCGGGGGGCAATGAGCAGTTCTTC. The encoded protein is CASSPPTSGGNEQFF. The chain uses TRBV18 and TRBJ2-1; 7 positions match TRBD2. Germline trimming cut 0 bases from V and 6 bases from J; bases unmatched to any gene: 5. CDR1 is KGHSH, CDR2 LQKENI, per germline. This CDR3 region has 15 residues.

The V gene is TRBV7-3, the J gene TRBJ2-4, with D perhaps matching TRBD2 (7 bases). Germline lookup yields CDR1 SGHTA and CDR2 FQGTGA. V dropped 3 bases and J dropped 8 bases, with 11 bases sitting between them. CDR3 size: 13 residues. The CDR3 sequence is CASSFQGRDIQYF. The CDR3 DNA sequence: TGTGCCAGCAGCTTCCAGGGGAGGGACATTCAGTACTTC.

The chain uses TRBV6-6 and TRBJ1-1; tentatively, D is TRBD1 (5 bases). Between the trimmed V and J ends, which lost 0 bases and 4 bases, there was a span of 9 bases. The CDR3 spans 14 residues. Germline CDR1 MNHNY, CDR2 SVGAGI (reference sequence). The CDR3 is CASSYSGQITEAFF. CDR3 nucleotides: TGTGCCAGCAGTTACTCGGGGCAGATCACTGAAGCTTTCTTT.

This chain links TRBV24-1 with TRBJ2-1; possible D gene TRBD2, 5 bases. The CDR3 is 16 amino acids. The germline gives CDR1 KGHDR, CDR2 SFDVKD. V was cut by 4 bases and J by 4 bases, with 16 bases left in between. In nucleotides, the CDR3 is TGTGCCACCAGTGAGGTCGGGCGGGCCGAATACAATGAGCAGTTCTTC. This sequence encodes CATSEVGRAEYNEQFF.

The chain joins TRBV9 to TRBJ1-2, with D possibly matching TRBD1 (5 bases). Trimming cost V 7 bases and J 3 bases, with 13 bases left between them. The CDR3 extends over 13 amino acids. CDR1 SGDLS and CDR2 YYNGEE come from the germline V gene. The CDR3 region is CASVGAGHYGYTF. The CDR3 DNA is TGTGCCAGCGTCGGTGCAGGGCACTATGGCTACACCTTC. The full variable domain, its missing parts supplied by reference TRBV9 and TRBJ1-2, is DSGVTQTPKHLITATGQRVTLRCSPRSGDLSVYWYQQSLDQGLQFLIQYYNGEERAKGNILERFSAQQFPDLHSELNLSSLELGDSALYFCASVGAGHYGYTFGSGTRLTVV.

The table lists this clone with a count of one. CDR3 nucleotide sequence: TGTGCCATCAGTGAAAGGTCAGACCTTACGGGGCAGTTCTTC. This encodes CAISERSDLTGQFF. V usage is TRBV10-3 and J usage is TRBJ2-1; unclear D gene. Trimming stripped 3 bases from V and 12 bases from J, with 18 bases between. The germline CDR1 and CDR2 sequences are ENHRY and SYGVKD. CDR3 size: 14 residues.

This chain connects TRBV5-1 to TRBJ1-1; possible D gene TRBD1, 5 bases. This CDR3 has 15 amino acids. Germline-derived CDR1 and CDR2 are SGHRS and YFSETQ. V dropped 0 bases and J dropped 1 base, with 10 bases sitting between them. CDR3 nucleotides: TGCGCCAGCAGCTTGGGCCAGGGCCGGAACACTGAAGCTTTCTTT. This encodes CASSLGQGRNTEAFF.

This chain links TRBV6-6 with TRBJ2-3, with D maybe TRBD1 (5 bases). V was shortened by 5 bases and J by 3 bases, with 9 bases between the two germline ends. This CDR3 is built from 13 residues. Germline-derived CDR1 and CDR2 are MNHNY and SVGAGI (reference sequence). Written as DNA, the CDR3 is TGTGCCAGCAGTAGGGCAGGGACAGATACGCAGTATTTT. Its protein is CASSRAGTDTQYF.

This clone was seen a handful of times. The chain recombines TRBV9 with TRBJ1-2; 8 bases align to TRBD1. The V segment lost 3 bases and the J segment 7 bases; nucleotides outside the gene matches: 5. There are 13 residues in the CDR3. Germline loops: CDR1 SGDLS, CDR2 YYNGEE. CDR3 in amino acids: CASSAGTGSGYTF. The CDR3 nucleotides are TGTGCCAGCAGCGCAGGGACAGGCAGTGGCTACACCTTC.

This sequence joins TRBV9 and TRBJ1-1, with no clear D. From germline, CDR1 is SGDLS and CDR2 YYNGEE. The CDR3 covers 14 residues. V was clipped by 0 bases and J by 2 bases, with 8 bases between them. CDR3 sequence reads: CASSVGGRNTEAFF. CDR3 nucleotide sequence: TGTGCCAGCAGCGTAGGAGGGCGAAACACTGAAGCTTTCTTT. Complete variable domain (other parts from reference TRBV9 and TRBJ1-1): DSGVTQTPKHLITATGQRVTLRCSPRSGDLSVYWYQQSLDQGLQFLIQYYNGEERAKGNILERFSAQQFPDLHSELNLSSLELGDSALYFCASSVGGRNTEAFFGQGTRLTVV.

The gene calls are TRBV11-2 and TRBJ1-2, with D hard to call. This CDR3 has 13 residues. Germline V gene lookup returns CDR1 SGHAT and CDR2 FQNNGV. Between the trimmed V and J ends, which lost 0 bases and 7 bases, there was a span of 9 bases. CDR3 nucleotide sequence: TGTGCCAGCAGCTTAGATCAGAGGGCTGGCTACACCTTC. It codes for CASSLDQRAGYTF.

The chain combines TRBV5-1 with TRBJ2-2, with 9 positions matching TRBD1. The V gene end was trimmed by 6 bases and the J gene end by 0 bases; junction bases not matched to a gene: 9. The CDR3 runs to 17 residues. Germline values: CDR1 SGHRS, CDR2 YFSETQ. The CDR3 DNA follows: TGCGCCAGCATACGGGACAGGGTAGGGGCGAACACCGGGGAGCTGTTTTTT. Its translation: CASIRDRVGANTGELFF.

CDR3 protein: CASSSWDRSYEQYF. The CDR3 coding sequence is TGTGCCAGCAGCTCGTGGGACAGGAGCTACGAGCAGTACTTC. The chain combines TRBV5-6 with TRBJ2-7, with 8 bases lining up with TRBD1. V lost 3 bases and J lost 3; bases outside the gene matches: 5. The CDR3 loop spans 14 amino acids. Germline CDR1 and CDR2: SGHDT and YYEEEE.

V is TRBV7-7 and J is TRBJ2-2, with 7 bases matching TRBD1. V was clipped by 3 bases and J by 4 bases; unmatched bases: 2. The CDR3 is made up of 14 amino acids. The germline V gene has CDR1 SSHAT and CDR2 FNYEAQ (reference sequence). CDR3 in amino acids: CASSFEGATGELFF. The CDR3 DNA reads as TGTGCCAGCAGCTTCGAGGGGGCCACCGGGGAGCTGTTTTTT. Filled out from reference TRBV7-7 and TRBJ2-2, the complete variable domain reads GAGVSQSPRYKVTKRGQDVTLRCDPISSHATLYWYQQALGQGPEFLTYFNYEAQPDKSGLPSDRFSAERPEGSISTLTIQRTEQRDSAMYRCASSFEGATGELFFGEGSRLTVL.

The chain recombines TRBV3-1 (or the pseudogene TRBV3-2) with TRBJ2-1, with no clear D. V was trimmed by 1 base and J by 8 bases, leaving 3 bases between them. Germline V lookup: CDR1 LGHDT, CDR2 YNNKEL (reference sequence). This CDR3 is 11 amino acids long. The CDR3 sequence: CASSQGHEQFF. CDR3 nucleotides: TGTGCCAGCAGCCAAGGGCATGAGCAGTTCTTC.

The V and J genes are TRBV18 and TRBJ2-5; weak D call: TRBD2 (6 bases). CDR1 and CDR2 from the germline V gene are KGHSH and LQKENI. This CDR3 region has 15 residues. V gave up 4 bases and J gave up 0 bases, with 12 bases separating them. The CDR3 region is CASSLRGLNQETQYF. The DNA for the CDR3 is TGTGCCAGCTCACTCCGGGGACTTAACCAAGAGACCCAGTACTTC.

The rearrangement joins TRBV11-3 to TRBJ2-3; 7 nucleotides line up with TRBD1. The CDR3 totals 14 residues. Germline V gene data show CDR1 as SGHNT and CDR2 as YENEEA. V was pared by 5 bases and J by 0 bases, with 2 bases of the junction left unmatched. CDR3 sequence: CASSRGQSTDTQYF. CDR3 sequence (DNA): TGTGCCAGCAGCCGGGGACAGAGCACAGATACGCAGTATTTT.

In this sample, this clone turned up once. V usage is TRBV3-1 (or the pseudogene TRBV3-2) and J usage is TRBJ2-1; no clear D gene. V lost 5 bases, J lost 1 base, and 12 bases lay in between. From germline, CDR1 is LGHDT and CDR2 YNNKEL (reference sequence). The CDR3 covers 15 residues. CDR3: CASSSTVNSYNEQFF. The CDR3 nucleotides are TGTGCCAGCAGCAGTACAGTAAATTCCTACAATGAGCAGTTCTTC.

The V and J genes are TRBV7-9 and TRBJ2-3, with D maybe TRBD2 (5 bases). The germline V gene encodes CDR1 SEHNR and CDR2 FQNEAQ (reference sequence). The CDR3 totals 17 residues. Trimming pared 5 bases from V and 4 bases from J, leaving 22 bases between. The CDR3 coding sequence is TGTGCCAGCAGCCCCTGGATGAGGCAGACGAGGGCAGATACGCAGTATTTT. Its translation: CASSPWMRQTRADTQYF.